This T cell receptor beta chain appears in the sequencing data of a study of shared clonotypes between healthy human individuals. Findings and limits, study-wide: Researchers sampled only blood; tissue repertoires likely differ.

Libraries were prepared by immunoSEQ multiplex PCR; TCRdb keeps only in-frame clonotypes and omits some of them. The sample lists 1 million to 1.3 million clones, more than 75% occurring once. About this clone itself: Its target is unknown.

V was shortened by 2 bases and J by 4 bases, with 4 bases between the two germline ends. Germline CDR1 and CDR2: SEHNR and FQNEAQ (reference sequence). The CDR3 length is 12 residues. This TCR was recovered from a man between 18 and 29 years old in good health. Some clones in this sample may be carry-over from other donors' samples. Sequencing was carried out using memory CD4+ T cells from PBMCs. Subset of the sample: CD45RA-negative fraction. The V and J genes are TRBV7-9 and TRBJ2-3; D not resolved. The CDR3 spells CASSLLADTQYF. CDR3 DNA sequence: TGTGCCAGCAGCTTATTAGCAGATACGCAGTATTTT. The full variable domain, its missing parts supplied by reference TRBV7-9 and TRBJ2-3, is DTGVSQNPRHKITKRGQNVTFRCDPISEHNRLYWYRQTLGQGPEFLTYFQNEAQLEKSRLLSDRFSAERPKGSFSTLEIQRTEQGDSAMYLCASSLLADTQYFGPGTRLTVL.